A selection of T cell receptor beta chains follows, all from one sample in a study of blood T cell repertoires in COVID-19. Using immunoSEQ multiplex PCR, the repertoire was profiled, and TCRdb retains in-frame clones only, with some absent. Of fewer than 150,000 clones listed, approximately 90% are singletons. The sequenced sample was peripheral blood. Receptor source: a human donor in a cohort sampled during active COVID-19. Each CDR3 is given with its conserved first and last residue. The D gene is left open where the match is weak. Rows give clone size only sometimes, using once, few, many, or a class for an expanded clone.

v_call	d_call	j_call	clone_size	cdr3_nt	cdr3_aa
TRBV11-2	.	TRBJ1-1	few	TGTGCCAGCAGCTTAGGGGCGAACACTGAAGCTTTCTTT	CASSLGANTEAFF
TRBV29-1	TRBD1	TRBJ1-5	.	TGCAGCGTTGCAGGGACAGACAATCAGCCCCAGCATTTT	CSVAGTDNQPQHF
TRBV6-5	TRBD2	TRBJ2-5	.	TGTGCCAGCAGCTGGACTAGCGGCCAAGAGACCCAGTACTTC	CASSWTSGQETQYF
TRBV15	.	TRBJ2-1	.	TGTGCCACCAGCAGAGATCGGCTGGACAGTTACAATGAGCAGTTCTTC	CATSRDRLDSYNEQFF
TRBV30	TRBD1	TRBJ1-4	.	TGTGCCTGGAGTGGCCGACAGGGAATGAATGAAAAACTGTTTTTT	CAWSGRQGMNEKLFF
TRBV4-2	.	TRBJ1-1	.	TGTGCCAGCAGTTCCTCCTTGAACACTGAAGCTTTCTTT	CASSSSLNTEAFF
TRBV7-8	TRBD1	TRBJ1-2	.	TGTGCCAGCAGCCATTCGACGGGACAGGCGATCTATGGCTACACCTTC	CASSHSTGQAIYGYTF
TRBV19	.	TRBJ2-7	.	TGTGCCAGTAGTTACGGACAAACCTACGAGCAGTACTTC	CASSYGQTYEQYF
TRBV6-2/TRBV6-3	.	TRBJ1-2	.	TGTGCCAGCAGCTGGACGCGGGGCTCTAACTATGGCTACACCTTC	CASSWTRGSNYGYTF
TRBV4-2	TRBD1	TRBJ1-2	few	TGTGCCAGCAGCCAAGTTCGTACCTCGGGACAGGGGGCGCGGGGCTACACCTTC	CASSQVRTSGQGARGYTF
TRBV18	TRBD2	TRBJ2-3	.	TGTGCCAGCTCACCGACTAGCGGGGATACGCAGTATTTT	CASSPTSGDTQYF
TRBV3-1/TRBV3-2	.	TRBJ2-3	.	TGTGCCAGCAGCGCTCGACAAGGATCCGATACGCAGTATTTT	CASSARQGSDTQYF
TRBV4-2	.	TRBJ1-1	.	TGTGCCAGCAGCCTTCTGGGAGCAGGCTCGAACACTGAAGCTTTCTTT	CASSLLGAGSNTEAFF
TRBV11-2	TRBD2	TRBJ2-2	.	TGTGCCAGCAGCTTGCGACGGGGGGGCGAGGGCACCGGGGAGCTGTTTTTT	CASSLRRGGEGTGELFF